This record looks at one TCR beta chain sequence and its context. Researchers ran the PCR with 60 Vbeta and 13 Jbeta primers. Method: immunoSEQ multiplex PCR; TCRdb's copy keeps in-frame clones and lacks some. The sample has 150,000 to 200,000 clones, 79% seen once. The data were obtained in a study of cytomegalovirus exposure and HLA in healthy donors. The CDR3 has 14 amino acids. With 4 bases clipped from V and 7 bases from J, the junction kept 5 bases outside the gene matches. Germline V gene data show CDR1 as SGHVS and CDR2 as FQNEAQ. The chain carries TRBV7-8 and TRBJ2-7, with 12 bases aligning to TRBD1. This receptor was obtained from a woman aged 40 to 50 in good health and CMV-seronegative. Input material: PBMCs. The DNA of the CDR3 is TGTGCCAGCAGCTGGGGACAGGGGGCGCGGGAGCAGTACTTC. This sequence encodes CASSWGQGAREQYF.